This TCR beta chain was observed in a study of immune evolution from preneoplasia to lung adenocarcinoma (dated by TCRdb to the early 2020s). Concerning the study at large: HLA loss of heterozygosity was found in more than 5.5% of AIS, roughly 15% of MIA and more than 25% of ADC lesions, and in no AAH lesions. The study combined immune gene expression, TCR sequencing and multiplex immunofluorescence to profile immune contexture across lung adenocarcinoma precursors and invasive adenocarcinoma. Resected precursor lesions (AAH, AIS, MIA) and invasive adenocarcinomas were each compared against paired morphologically normal lung tissue. The sample size was set by how many specimens were available, not by a prior power calculation. The immune data were combined with whole exome sequencing and methylation data from the same cohort of nodules. The overall cohort comprised 55 or so patients with pulmonary nodules who underwent surgical resection. TCR sequencing data came from 51 patients. According to the study, more than 100 samples were used for TCR sequencing. Class I HLA alleles were inferred from exome data with POLYSOLVER, and allele-specific HLA loss was detected with LOHHLA.

The trim is 0 bases for V and 4 bases for J, with a gap of 10 bases between the germline ends. Inclusive of the bounding cysteine and phenylalanine, the CDR3 is 15 residues long. The kept DNA is CDR3 alone, 45 bases in frame from the first base. From a lookup of the germline V gene, CDR1 and CDR2 are MNHEY and SVGAGI. In regard to this clone: What antigen it recognizes has not been identified. No per-base quality is available; no much larger clone lies one base away.

Patients underwent resection in Japan or China between the mid-2010s and the late 2010s. Histologic diagnosis of each case was confirmed independently by two lung cancer pathologists on H&E slides. Premalignant or tumor cells were enriched for nucleic acid extraction by macro-dissection performed after pathologic assessment. DNA was isolated from FFPE tissue using the AllPrep DNA/RNA FFPE Kit. Using the immunoSEQ hsTCRbeta Kit, TCR beta CDR3 regions were sequenced from DNA. As for how the authors treated the data: TCR sequencing data were analysed with the ImmunoSEQ Analyzer. T cell clonality was defined as 1 minus Pielou's evenness computed on productive rearrangements. T cell diversity was measured with the inverse Simpson index on productive templates. T cell density was defined as TCR beta template counts normalized to usable DNA, with usable DNA estimated by amplifying and sequencing housekeeping genes. TCR metrics were compared across histologic stages using two-sided Kruskal-Wallis tests. Drawn from immuneACCESS, this table holds only the in-frame rearrangements with V and J called that TCRdb kept. Clones are partly lost; checked studies trace under half to an unresolved V gene and leave the rest unexplained. V, J and clone size reflect that table, while D and trimming were determined from the DNA. This sample is represented by roughly 4,200 clones; about four fifths of them were singletons. In total, the top ten clones hold under 30% of the sample.

Broad study findings and their caveats: Because all patients were from Japan and China, applicability to Western populations was uncertain. Normal lung had the highest top T cell clone frequencies, and these frequencies appeared to fall progressively from AAH through AIS, MIA and invasive adenocarcinoma. Findings were based on association rather than direct causation; larger cohorts with long-term follow-up and longitudinal biopsies were deemed needed. Normal lung showed the highest clonality, whereas later-stage lesions appeared to have higher T cell density and diversity but lower clonality. T cell clonality was highest in KRAS-mutant nodules compared with EGFR-mutant or double wild-type lesions.

The chain is made from TRBV6-5 and TRBJ1-5; TRBD1 is a possible D gene, resting on 5 matching bases. This TCR derives from a person between 40 and 59 years old with lung adenocarcinoma. Some clones in this sample may be carry-over from other donors' samples. The material sequenced was FFPE invasive lung adenocarcinoma tissue. This specimen's cell subset or site label, interpreted: frankly invasive lung adenocarcinoma (ADC). The CDR3 region: CASSYSAGPNQPQHF. The DNA reads TGTGCCAGCAGTTACTCGGCAGGGCCAAATCAGCCCCAGCATTTT.